The 15 T cell receptor beta chains below all came from one sample that was sequenced in a study of T cell responses to AZD1222 COVID-19 vaccine. Some clones are missing from TCRdb's copy, which holds only in-frame ones; the method was immunoSEQ multiplex PCR. Here the sample spans roughly 56,000 clones, 81% being singletons. The sequencing here drew on peripheral blood, taken 28 days after the second AZD1222 dose. Receptors originate from an adult who received the AZD1222 COVID-19 vaccine.

This clone was found a few times. The V call is TRBV30, the J call TRBJ2-1, with 10 bases matching TRBD2. The J segment lost 12 bases and the V segment lost 1 base, leaving 12 bases of the junction unmatched. Germline V lookup: CDR1 GTSNPN, CDR2 SVGIG (reference sequence). The CDR3 covers 15 residues. In DNA, the CDR3 is TGTGCCTGGAGTGGCGTAGCTAGCGGGAGTGATTGGCAGTTCTTC. Encoded protein: CAWSGVASGSDWQFF.

The chain couples TRBV19 to TRBJ1-2; no reliable D call. Germline CDR1 is LNHDA and CDR2 is SQIVND (reference sequence). The V end lost 3 bases, the J end lost 0 bases, and 5 bases lay between the germline ends. The length of the CDR3 is 13 residues. The CDR3 nucleotides are TGTGCCAGTAGTATCGGATCTAACTATGGCTACACCTTC. This gives the protein CASSIGSNYGYTF. The entire variable domain, with the rest obtained from reference TRBV19 and TRBJ1-2, is as follows: DGGITQSPKYLFRKEGQNVTLSCEQNLNHDAMYWYRQDPGQGLRLIYYSQIVNDFQKGDIAEGYSVSREKKESFPLTVTSAQKNPTAFYLCASSIGSNYGYTFGSGTRLTVV.

This clone was recorded once. The J gene is TRBJ2-7, the V gene TRBV5-8, with 8 positions matching TRBD1. The germline V gene encodes CDR1 SGHTS and CDR2 YDEGEE. The CDR3 loop spans 15 amino acids. V was pared by 4 bases and J by 3 bases, with 9 bases of the junction left unmatched. CDR3 residues: CASSRTGSKYYEQYF. The CDR3 DNA reads as TGTGCCAGCAGCCGGACAGGGTCTAAGTACTACGAGCAGTACTTC.

V is TRBV7-9 and J is TRBJ1-1, with 9 bases identical to TRBD1. This CDR3 has 14 amino acids. Trimming removed 5 bases from V and 4 bases from J; junction bases left unmatched: 5. Germline CDR1 is SEHNR and CDR2 is FQNEAQ (reference sequence). DNA of the CDR3: TGTGCCAGCAGCCAAATGGGACAGGGCACTGAAGCTTTCTTT. Translation: CASSQMGQGTEAFF.

The J gene is TRBJ1-1, the V gene TRBV5-1; a possible D gene is TRBD1 (5 bases). This CDR3 spans 15 amino acids. Germline assignment: CDR1 SGHRS and CDR2 YFSETQ. V gave up 4 bases and J gave up 2 bases, with 15 bases separating them. CDR3 sequence: CASSPRGRINTEAFF. DNA of the CDR3: TGCGCCAGCAGCCCAAGGGGACGGATTAACACTGAAGCTTTCTTT. Drawing the rest from reference TRBV5-1 and TRBJ1-1, the complete variable domain is KAGVTQTPRYLIKTRGQQVTLSCSPISGHRSVSWYQQTPGQGLQFLFEYFSETQRNKGNFPGRFSGRQFSNSRSEMNVSTLELGDSALYLCASSPRGRINTEAFFGQGTRLTVV.

This clone was found a few times. The CDR3 region is CASSPWGGRTDTQYF. The CDR3 nucleotides read TGTGCCAGCAGCCCCTGGGGGGGACGCACAGATACGCAGTATTTT. V gene TRBV7-2 combines with J gene TRBJ2-3, with 7 nucleotides matching TRBD2. V was clipped by 5 bases and J by 1 base; unmatched bases: 6. There are 15 residues in the CDR3. CDR1 is SGHTA and CDR2 is FQGNSA in the germline V gene.

This clone has more than one count but fewer than ten. V gene TRBV7-9 combines with J gene TRBJ1-4; perhaps TRBD1 as D (5 bases). The germline gives CDR1 SEHNR, CDR2 FQNEAQ (reference sequence). The CDR3 has 13 residues. V was shortened by 10 bases and J by 3 bases, with 12 bases between the two germline ends. CDR3 amino acids: CATLRGANEKLFF. CDR3 DNA sequence: TGTGCCACTCTGAGGGGAGCTAATGAAAAACTGTTTTTT.

This clone was seen only a few times. The V and J genes are TRBV19 and TRBJ2-1; possible D gene TRBD2, 6 bases. Germline assignment: CDR1 LNHDA and CDR2 SQIVND (reference sequence). CDR3 length: 14 amino acids. V lost 3 bases and J 7 bases, leaving 13 bases between the germline ends. For the CDR3, the DNA is TGTGCCAGTAGTATCGGGAGCCCTGTGAATGAGCAGTTCTTC. It specifies CASSIGSPVNEQFF.

The genes are TRBV5-1 and TRBJ2-7; 7 bases fit TRBD1. Germline CDR1 is SGHRS and CDR2 is YFSETQ. CDR3 length equals 15 residues. Trimming cost V 0 bases and J 2 bases; bases outside gene matches: 5. The CDR3 here is CASSLGAQGAYEQYF. The CDR3 coding sequence is TGCGCCAGCAGCTTGGGCGCCCAGGGGGCCTACGAGCAGTACTTC.

The chain links TRBV30 to TRBJ2-1; D gene unclear. The germline CDR1 and CDR2 sequences are GTSNPN and SVGIG (reference sequence). There are 12 residues in the CDR3. V shed 4 bases and J shed 7 bases, with 11 bases lying between them. The CDR3 spells CAWKGLTNEQFF. The CDR3, as DNA: TGTGCCTGGAAAGGGCTAACGAATGAGCAGTTCTTC.

The CDR3 sequence: CASSLRVTKQETQYF. The CDR3 DNA is TGTGCCAGCAGCTTAAGGGTAACAAAACAAGAGACCCAGTACTTC. The V and J genes are TRBV7-2 and TRBJ2-5; D unclear. Trimming stripped 2 bases from V and 2 bases from J, with 12 bases between. This CDR3 is built from 15 residues. The V gene's germline CDR1 is SGHTA and CDR2 FQGNSA.

The chain uses TRBV7-9 and TRBJ2-7; 9 bases agree with TRBD2. V gave up 5 bases and J gave up 3 bases; unmatched junction bases: 5. CDR3 length: 14 residues. Per germline, CDR1 SEHNR and CDR2 FQNEAQ (reference sequence). CDR3 nucleotide sequence: TGTGCCAGCAGCCCCGCTAGCGGGAACTACGAGCAGTACTTC. Translation: CASSPASGNYEQYF. The complete variable domain, with remaining parts taken from reference TRBV7-9 and TRBJ2-7, reads DTGVSQNPRHKITKRGQNVTFRCDPISEHNRLYWYRQTLGQGPEFLTYFQNEAQLEKSRLLSDRFSAERPKGSFSTLEIQRTEQGDSAMYLCASSPASGNYEQYFGPGTRLTVT.

This clone was counted between two and nine times. The CDR3 DNA sequence: TGTGCCAGTAGTGTGGGCTCCTACGAGCAGTACTTC. This encodes CASSVGSYEQYF. The chain recombines TRBV19 with TRBJ2-7; D ambiguous. The CDR3 covers 12 residues. The V gene's germline CDR1 is LNHDA and CDR2 SQIVND (reference sequence). The germline V and J ends were trimmed by 5 bases and 0 bases, with 5 bases remaining between them.

The J gene is TRBJ1-5, the V gene TRBV19; weak D call: TRBD1 (5 bases). Germline V lookup: CDR1 LNHDA, CDR2 SQIVND (reference sequence). The ends were cut back, 6 bases at V and 6 bases at J, with 15 bases in the middle. The CDR3 loop spans 14 amino acids. CDR3 coding DNA: TGTGCCAGTAGATTAGGGGAATTGGGTCAGCCCCAGCATTTT. This encodes CASRLGELGQPQHF. Using reference TRBV19 and TRBJ1-5 for the parts outside the CDR3, the full variable domain is DGGITQSPKYLFRKEGQNVTLSCEQNLNHDAMYWYRQDPGQGLRLIYYSQIVNDFQKGDIAEGYSVSREKKESFPLTVTSAQKNPTAFYLCASRLGELGQPQHFGDGTRLSIL.

This rearrangement joins TRBV7-9 to TRBJ2-7; D remains unclear. The CDR3 loop spans 14 amino acids. The germline gives CDR1 SEHNR, CDR2 FQNEAQ (reference sequence). V was trimmed by 1 base and J by 0 bases, leaving 7 bases between them. In DNA, the CDR3 is TGTGCCAGCAGCTTAGATCACAGCTCCTACGAGCAGTACTTC. Translated, it gives CASSLDHSSYEQYF.